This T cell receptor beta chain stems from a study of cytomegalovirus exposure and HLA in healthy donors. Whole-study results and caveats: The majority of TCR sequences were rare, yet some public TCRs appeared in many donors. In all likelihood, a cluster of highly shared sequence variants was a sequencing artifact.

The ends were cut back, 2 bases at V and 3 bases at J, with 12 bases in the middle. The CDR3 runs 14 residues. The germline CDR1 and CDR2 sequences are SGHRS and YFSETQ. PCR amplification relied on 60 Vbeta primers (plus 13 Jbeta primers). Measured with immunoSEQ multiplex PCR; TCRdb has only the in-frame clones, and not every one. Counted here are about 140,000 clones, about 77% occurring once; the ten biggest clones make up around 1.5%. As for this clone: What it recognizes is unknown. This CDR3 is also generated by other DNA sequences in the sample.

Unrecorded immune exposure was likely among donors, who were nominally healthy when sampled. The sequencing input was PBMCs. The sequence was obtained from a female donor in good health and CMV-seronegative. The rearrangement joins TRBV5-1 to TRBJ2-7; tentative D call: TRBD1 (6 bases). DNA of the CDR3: TGCGCCAGCAGCTTAGAGGCCAGGGGCTACGAGCAGTACTTC. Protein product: CASSLEARGYEQYF. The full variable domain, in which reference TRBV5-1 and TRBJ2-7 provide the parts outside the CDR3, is KAGVTQTPRYLIKTRGQQVTLSCSPISGHRSVSWYQQTPGQGLQFLFEYFSETQRNKGNFPGRFSGRQFSNSRSEMNVSTLELGDSALYLCASSLEARGYEQYFGPGTRLTVT.